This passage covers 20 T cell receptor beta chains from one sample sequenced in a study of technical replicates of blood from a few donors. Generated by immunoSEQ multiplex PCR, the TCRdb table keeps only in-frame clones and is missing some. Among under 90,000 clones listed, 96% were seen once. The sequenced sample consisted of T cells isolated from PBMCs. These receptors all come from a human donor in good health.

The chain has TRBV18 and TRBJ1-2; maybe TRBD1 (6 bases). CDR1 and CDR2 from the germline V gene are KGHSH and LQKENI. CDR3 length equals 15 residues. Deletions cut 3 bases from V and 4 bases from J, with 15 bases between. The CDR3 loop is CASSPGRQEIYGYTF. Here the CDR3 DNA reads TGTGCCAGCTCACCGGGAAGACAGGAGATCTATGGCTACACCTTC.

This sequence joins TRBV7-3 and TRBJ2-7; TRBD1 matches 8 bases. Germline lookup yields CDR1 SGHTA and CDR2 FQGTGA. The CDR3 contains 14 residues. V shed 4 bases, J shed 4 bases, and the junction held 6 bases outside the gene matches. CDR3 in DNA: TGTGCCAGCAGCTCCGGACAGGGTCCGTACGAGCAGTACTTC. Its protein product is CASSSGQGPYEQYF.

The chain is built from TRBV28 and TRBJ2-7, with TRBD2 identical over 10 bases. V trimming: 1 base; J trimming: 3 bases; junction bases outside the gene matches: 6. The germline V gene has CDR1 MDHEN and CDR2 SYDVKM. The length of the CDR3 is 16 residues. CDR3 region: CASSLFPSSGGYEQYF. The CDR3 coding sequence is TGTGCCAGCAGTTTATTTCCTTCTAGCGGGGGCTACGAGCAGTACTTC.

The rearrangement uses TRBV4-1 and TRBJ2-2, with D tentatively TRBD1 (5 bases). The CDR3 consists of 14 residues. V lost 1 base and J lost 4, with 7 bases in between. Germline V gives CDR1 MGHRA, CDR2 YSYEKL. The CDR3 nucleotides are TGCGCCAGCAGCCAAGCAGGGCCCACCGGGGAGCTGTTTTTT. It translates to CASSQAGPTGELFF.

DNA for the CDR3: TGTGCCAGCAGTGAATCAAGTTACCCAAGCCCTTGGGAGACCCAGTACTTC. The encoded protein is CASSESSYPSPWETQYF. This chain connects TRBV6-1 to TRBJ2-5, with D hard to call. V lost 2 bases and J lost 5, with 21 bases in between. The V gene's germline CDR1 is MNHNS and CDR2 SASEGT. The CDR3 consists of 17 residues.

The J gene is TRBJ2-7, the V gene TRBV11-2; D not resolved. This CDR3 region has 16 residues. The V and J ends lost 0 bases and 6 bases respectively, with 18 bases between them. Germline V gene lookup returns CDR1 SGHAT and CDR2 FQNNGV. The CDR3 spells CASSLDGWSGISEQYF. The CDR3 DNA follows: TGTGCCAGCAGCTTAGATGGGTGGTCAGGAATCTCCGAGCAGTACTTC.

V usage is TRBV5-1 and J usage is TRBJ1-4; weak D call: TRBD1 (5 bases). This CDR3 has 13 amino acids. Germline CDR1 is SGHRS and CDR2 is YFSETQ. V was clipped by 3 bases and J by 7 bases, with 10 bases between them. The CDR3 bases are TGCGCCAGCAGCTCAGGGATTGGTGAAAAACTGTTTTTT. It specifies CASSSGIGEKLFF.

In nucleotides, the CDR3 is TGTGCCAGCAGCTTAAGCCTTAACACTGAAGCTTTCTTT. Translated: CASSLSLNTEAFF. V is TRBV7-9 and J is TRBJ1-1; D uncertain. Germline lookup yields CDR1 SEHNR and CDR2 FQNEAQ (reference sequence). V lost 2 bases, J lost 2 bases, and 6 bases lay in between. The CDR3 has 13 residues.

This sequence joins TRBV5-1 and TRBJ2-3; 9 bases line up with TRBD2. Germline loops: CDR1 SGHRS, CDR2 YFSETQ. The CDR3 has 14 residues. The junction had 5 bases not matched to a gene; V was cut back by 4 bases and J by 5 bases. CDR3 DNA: TGCGCCAGCAGCGACTCAGCGGGAGGAGATACGCAGTATTTT. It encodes CASSDSAGGDTQYF.

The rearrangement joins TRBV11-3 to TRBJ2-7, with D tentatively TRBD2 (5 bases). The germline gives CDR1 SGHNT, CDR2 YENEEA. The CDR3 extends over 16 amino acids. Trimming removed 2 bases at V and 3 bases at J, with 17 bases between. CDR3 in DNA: TGTGCCAGCAGCTTAACTTTTGGACGGGGATACTACGAGCAGTACTTC. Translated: CASSLTFGRGYYEQYF.

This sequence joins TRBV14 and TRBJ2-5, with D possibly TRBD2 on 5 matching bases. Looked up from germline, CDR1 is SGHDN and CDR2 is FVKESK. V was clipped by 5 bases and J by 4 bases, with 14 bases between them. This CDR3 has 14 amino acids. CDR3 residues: CASSSPFEGETQYF. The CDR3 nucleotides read TGTGCCAGCAGCTCACCCTTCGAGGGAGAGACCCAGTACTTC.

CDR3: CASSLSGEQYF. CDR3 bases: TGTGCCAGCAGCTTGTCGGGTGAGCAGTACTTC. The genes are TRBV5-4 and TRBJ2-7; no reliable D call. Per germline, CDR1 SGHNT and CDR2 YYREEE (reference sequence). The CDR3 is 11 residues long. Trimming took 1 base from V and 7 from J, leaving 6 bases between them.

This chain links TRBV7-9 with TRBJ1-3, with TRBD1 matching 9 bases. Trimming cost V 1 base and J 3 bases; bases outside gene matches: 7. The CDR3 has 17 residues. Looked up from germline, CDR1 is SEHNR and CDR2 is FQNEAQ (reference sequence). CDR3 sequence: CASSLVSQGALGNTIYF. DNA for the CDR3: TGTGCCAGCAGCTTAGTGTCACAGGGGGCGCTTGGAAACACCATATATTTT.

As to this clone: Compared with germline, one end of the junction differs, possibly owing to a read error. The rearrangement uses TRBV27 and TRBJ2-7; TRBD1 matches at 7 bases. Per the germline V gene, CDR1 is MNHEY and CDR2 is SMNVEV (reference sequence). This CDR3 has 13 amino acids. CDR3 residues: CASSPSTGSEEYF. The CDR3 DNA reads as TGTGCCAGCAGTCCTTCGACAGGGAGCGAGGAGTACTTC.

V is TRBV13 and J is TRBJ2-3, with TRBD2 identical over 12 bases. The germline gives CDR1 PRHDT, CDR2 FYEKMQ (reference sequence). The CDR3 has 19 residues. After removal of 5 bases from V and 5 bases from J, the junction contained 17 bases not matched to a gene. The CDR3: CASSAETLASGGAGDTQYF. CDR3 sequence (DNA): TGTGCCAGCAGCGCGGAGACTCTGGCTAGCGGGGGGGCCGGAGATACGCAGTATTTT. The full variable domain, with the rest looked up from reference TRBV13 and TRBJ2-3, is AAGVIQSPRHLIKEKRETATLKCYPIPRHDTVYWYQQGPGQDPQFLISFYEKMQSDKGSIPDRFSAQQFSDYHSELNMSSLELGDSALYFCASSAETLASGGAGDTQYFGPGTRLTVL.

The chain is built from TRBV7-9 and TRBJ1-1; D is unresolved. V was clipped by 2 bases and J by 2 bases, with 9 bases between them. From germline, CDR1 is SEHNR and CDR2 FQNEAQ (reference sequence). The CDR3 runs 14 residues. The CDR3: CASSLPRTNTEAFF. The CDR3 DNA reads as TGTGCCAGCAGCTTACCCCGGACTAACACTGAAGCTTTCTTT.

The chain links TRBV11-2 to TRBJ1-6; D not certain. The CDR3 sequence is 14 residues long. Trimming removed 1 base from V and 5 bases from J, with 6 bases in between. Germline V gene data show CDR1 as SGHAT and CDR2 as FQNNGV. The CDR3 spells CASSLGLHNSPLHF. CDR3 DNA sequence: TGTGCCAGCAGCTTAGGACTGCATAATTCACCCCTCCACTTT.

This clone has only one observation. This CDR3 reads CAWTPWGGQPQHF. CDR3 DNA: TGTGCCTGGACCCCTTGGGGGGGTCAGCCCCAGCATTTT. V is TRBV30 and J is TRBJ1-5, with D perhaps matching TRBD1 (5 bases). The CDR3 sequence is 13 residues long. Germline CDR1 GTSNPN, CDR2 SVGIG (reference sequence). Trimming shortened V by 4 bases and J by 6 bases, and 13 bases separated the two germline ends.

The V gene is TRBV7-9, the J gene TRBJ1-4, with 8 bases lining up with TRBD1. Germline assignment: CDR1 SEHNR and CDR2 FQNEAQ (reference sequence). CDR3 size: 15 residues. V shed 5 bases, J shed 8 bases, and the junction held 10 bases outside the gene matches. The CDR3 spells CASSTYQGAHEKLFF. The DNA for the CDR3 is TGTGCCAGCAGCACCTATCAGGGGGCGCACGAAAAACTGTTTTTT.

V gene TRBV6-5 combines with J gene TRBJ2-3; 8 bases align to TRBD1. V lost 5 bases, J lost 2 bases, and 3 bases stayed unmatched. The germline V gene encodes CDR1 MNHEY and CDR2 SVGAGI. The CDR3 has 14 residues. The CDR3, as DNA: TGTGCCAGCAGTCGGGACAGGATCACAGATACGCAGTATTTT. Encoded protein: CASSRDRITDTQYF.